The 16 T cell receptor beta chains below were found in one sample sequenced in a study of blood T cells in healthy people across ages. The use of a sample-barcoded 5' primer and a J-beta primer mix characterized a second PCR of roughly 7 to 12 cycles. TCRdb re-called the 5' RACE reads with MiXCR, one entry per CDR3 protein. This table has about 570,000 distinct CDR3 sequences, 27% appearing once. The source material was blood. All receptors derive from a woman in her seventies in good health.

This chain uses TRBV6-5 with TRBJ2-5, with TRBD1 identical over 10 bases. Germline V gene data show CDR1 as MNHEY and CDR2 as SVGAGI. This CDR3 spans 14 amino acids. V dropped 5 bases and J dropped 6; count of bases not matched to a gene: 6. CDR3 protein: CASSPRDRGKTQYF. CDR3 in DNA: TGTGCCAGCAGTCCCCGGGACAGGGGCAAGACCCAGTACTTC.

As concerns this clonotype: A much bigger clone sits one base away, suggesting this may be a read error. V and J are TRBV14 and TRBJ1-1, with TRBD1 identical over 10 bases. The CDR3 is made up of 16 amino acids. CDR1 SGHDN and CDR2 FVKESK come from the germline V gene. The CDR3 DNA reads as TGTGCCTGCAGCCCTAGACAGGGGGCGGGGAACACTGAAGCTTTCTTT. It encodes CACSPRQGAGNTEAFF.

This clonotype was detected only a few times. V and J are TRBV18 and TRBJ1-1; perhaps TRBD1 as D (6 bases). V was pared by 3 bases and J by 8 bases, with 13 bases between. Germline-derived CDR1 and CDR2 are KGHSH and LQKENI. The CDR3 is made up of 13 amino acids. The CDR3 loop reads CASSPGQSFEAFF. For the CDR3, the DNA is TGTGCCAGCTCACCCGGACAGAGCTTCGAAGCTTTCTTT.

This clonotype was seen more than once but under ten times. The chain couples TRBV14 to TRBJ2-5, with TRBD1 as a possible D gene (6 bases). The end of the DNA is better explained by TRBJ2-1, so the J call may be wrong. CDR3 length: 16 amino acids. Germline V gene sequence: CDR1 SGHDN, CDR2 FVKESK. For the CDR3, the DNA is TGTGCCAGCAGCCCTCGTCGACAGGCAGCGAGCAATGAGCAGTTCTTC. Its protein product is CASSPRRQAASNEQFF.

The chain links TRBV6-4 to TRBJ2-3, with 10 bases lining up with TRBD2. The ends lost 8 bases at V and 1 base at J; junction bases unmatched: 6. Germline V gene sequence: CDR1 MRHNA, CDR2 SNTAGT. The CDR3 spans 15 residues. CDR3 loop: CASLGLADCTDTQYF. The CDR3 bases are TGTGCCAGCCTAGGACTAGCGGACTGCACAGATACGCAGTATTTT.

The J gene is TRBJ1-5, the V gene TRBV3-1; 7 bases map to TRBD1. The germline gives CDR1 LGHDT, CDR2 YNNKEL (reference sequence). The CDR3 extends over 13 amino acids. V lost 3 bases and J lost 6; bases outside the gene matches: 2. The CDR3 DNA reads TGTGCCAGCAGCCAGCAGGGGGTTCAGCCCCAGCATTTT. Its protein is CASSQQGVQPQHF. Supplemented by reference TRBV3-1 and TRBJ1-5, the full variable domain reads DTAVSQTPKYLVTQMGNDKSIKCEQNLGHDTMYWYKQDSKKFLKIMFSYNNKELIINETVPNRFSPKSPDKAHLNLHINSLELGDSAVYFCASSQQGVQPQHFGDGTRLSIL.

DNA for the CDR3: TGTGCCAGCAGCTCCACTGTGACGACAGGGGCCACCGGGGAGCTGTTTTTT. The encoded protein is CASSSTVTTGATGELFF. The chain recombines TRBV7-2 with TRBJ2-2; 8 bases agree with TRBD1. Losses at the gene ends were 4 bases for V and 4 bases for J; bases not matched to a gene: 11. Germline V gene data show CDR1 as SGHTA and CDR2 as FQGNSA. This CDR3 is built from 17 residues.

This clonotype was found a few times. The rearrangement uses TRBV29-1 and TRBJ2-2; the D gene is possibly TRBD1 (6 bases). Germline CDR1 and CDR2: SQVTM and ANQGSEA. The CDR3 loop spans 12 amino acids. V was cut by 6 bases and J by 6 bases, with 11 bases left in between. The CDR3 loop is CSVFPGAGELFF. The CDR3 nucleotides are TGCAGCGTCTTCCCAGGGGCCGGGGAGCTGTTTTTT.

This chain joins TRBV20-1 and TRBJ2-5; D is perhaps TRBD2 (6 bases). Trimming pared 5 bases from V and 2 bases from J, leaving 12 bases between. Germline CDR1 DFQATT, CDR2 SNEGSKA (reference sequence). The CDR3 extends over 13 amino acids. The CDR3 loop is CSAPRDFQETQYF. The CDR3 DNA reads TGCAGTGCTCCCCGGGACTTTCAAGAGACCCAGTACTTC.

The chain carries TRBV12-3 or TRBV12-4 and TRBJ2-3; 8 positions match TRBD2. The V and J ends lost 6 bases and 1 base, in that order; junction bases with no gene match: 6. The CDR3 sequence is 15 residues long. The CDR3 DNA reads as TGTGCCAGCAGCGAGAGCGGGGGACGCACAGATACGCAGTATTTT. This translates into CASSESGGRTDTQYF.

The V gene is TRBV19, the J gene TRBJ2-1; 7 bases align to TRBD1. Germline CDR1 is LNHDA and CDR2 is SQIVND (reference sequence). Trimming at V came to 1 base and at J to 9 bases, leaving 6 bases not matched to a gene. The CDR3 sequence is 14 residues long. CDR3 nucleotides: TGTGCCAGTAGTATAGGTCCGGGACAGATTGAGCAGTTCTTC. This gives the protein CASSIGPGQIEQFF.

This clonotype came up a few times. The chain carries TRBV9 and TRBJ2-1; D unresolved. The germline V and J ends were trimmed by 0 bases and 0 bases, with 13 bases remaining between them. CDR1 is SGDLS and CDR2 is YYNGEE in the germline V gene. This CDR3 spans 17 amino acids. CDR3 protein: CASSVGPVGNSYNEQFF. DNA for the CDR3: TGTGCCAGCAGCGTAGGTCCCGTCGGAAACTCCTACAATGAGCAGTTCTTC. The whole variable domain, filled in from reference TRBV9 and TRBJ2-1, reads DSGVTQTPKHLITATGQRVTLRCSPRSGDLSVYWYQQSLDQGLQFLIQYYNGEERAKGNILERFSAQQFPDLHSELNLSSLELGDSALYFCASSVGPVGNSYNEQFFGPGTRLTVL.

The chain has TRBV20-1 and TRBJ1-4, with TRBD1 matching 8 bases. Losses at the gene ends were 4 bases for V and 8 bases for J; bases not matched to a gene: 6. The CDR3 totals 13 residues. Germline CDR1 DFQATT, CDR2 SNEGSKA (reference sequence). The CDR3 spells CSAKQGGVEKLFF. The CDR3 coding sequence is TGCAGTGCTAAACAGGGGGGAGTCGAAAAACTGTTTTTT.

This clonotype was counted between two and nine times. J is TRBJ1-2 and V is TRBV5-1; 8 positions match TRBD1. Trimming removed 4 bases from V and 7 bases from J; junction bases left unmatched: 9. This CDR3 spans 14 amino acids. Germline V CDR1 and CDR2: SGHRS, YFSETQ. DNA for the CDR3: TGCGCCAGCAGCCCCGGACAGGGAAGGGCTGGCTACACCTTC. This encodes CASSPGQGRAGYTF. Complete variable domain (other parts from reference TRBV5-1 and TRBJ1-2): KAGVTQTPRYLIKTRGQQVTLSCSPISGHRSVSWYQQTPGQGLQFLFEYFSETQRNKGNFPGRFSGRQFSNSRSEMNVSTLELGDSALYLCASSPGQGRAGYTFGSGTRLTVV.

The chain has TRBV6-1 and TRBJ1-1, with TRBD1 matching 9 bases. V lost 5 bases and J lost 4; bases outside the gene matches: 11. CDR1 and CDR2 from the germline V gene are MNHNS and SASEGT. The CDR3 has 16 residues. As DNA, the CDR3 is TGTGCCAGCAGTATTACAGGGGGCGTAATGGGCACTGAAGCTTTCTTT. It encodes CASSITGGVMGTEAFF.

This clonotype was detected only a few times. The chain recombines TRBV10-3 with TRBJ1-3; D not certain. The V end was cut by 6 bases, the J end by 1 base, with 4 bases between. From germline, CDR1 is ENHRY and CDR2 SYGVKD. The CDR3 is 12 amino acids. CDR3 protein: CAISLSGNTIYF. CDR3 coding DNA: TGTGCCATCAGCTTATCTGGAAACACCATATATTTT.